The 15 T cell receptor beta chains given below trace back to one sample, sequenced in a study of blood T cell repertoires in COVID-19. Measured with immunoSEQ multiplex PCR; TCRdb has only the in-frame clones, and not every one. This sample has under 300,000 clones, with about 83% found just once. The sequencing sample was made of peripheral blood. The receptors shown here come from a human donor in a cohort sampled during active COVID-19.

This sequence joins TRBV6-5 and TRBJ1-2; D may be TRBD1 (5 bases). Germline CDR1 reads MNHEY; CDR2 reads SVGAGI. The CDR3 has 13 residues. V shed 5 bases and J shed 3 bases, with 10 bases lying between them. In DNA form, the CDR3 reads TGTGCCAGCAGTACGAGACAGTACTATGGCTACACCTTC. Translating gives CASSTRQYYGYTF.

The rearrangement links TRBV28 to TRBJ2-7, with a tentative D call TRBD1 (6 bases). Germline V gene lookup returns CDR1 MDHEN and CDR2 SYDVKM. The CDR3 is made up of 17 amino acids. V was trimmed by 6 bases and J by 3 bases, leaving 24 bases between them. The CDR3, as DNA: TGTGCCAGCAGCCTTATCGGGTACAGGGAACCTCACTACGAGCAGTACTTC. Translation: CASSLIGYREPHYEQYF.

This chain connects TRBV9 to TRBJ1-2; no reliable D call. The CDR3 sequence is 12 residues long. V was cut by 6 bases and J by 8 bases, with 14 bases left in between. CDR1 SGDLS and CDR2 YYNGEE come from the germline V gene. The DNA for the CDR3 is TGTGCCAGCACGAGGGCCGCGGGCGGCTACACCTTC. This encodes CASTRAAGGYTF.

The chain uses TRBV5-1 and TRBJ2-3; D is ambiguous. This CDR3 is built from 15 residues. The V end was cut by 2 bases, the J end by 0 bases, with 10 bases between. CDR1 and CDR2 from the germline V gene are SGHRS and YFSETQ. The CDR3 is CASSFGTMSTDTQYF. The CDR3 DNA is TGCGCCAGCAGCTTTGGCACGATGAGCACAGATACGCAGTATTTT.

This clone was seen once. V gene TRBV5-8 combines with J gene TRBJ2-3, with 8 nucleotides matching TRBD2. V shed 0 bases and J 5 bases; nucleotides not matched to a gene: 11. CDR3 length equals 17 residues. The germline CDR1 and CDR2 sequences are SGHTS and YDEGEE. The chain's CDR3 is CASSLALREARGDTQYF. CDR3 nucleotide sequence: TGTGCCAGCAGCTTGGCTCTGCGGGAGGCCCGGGGAGATACGCAGTATTTT.

Only one count was recorded for this clone. The CDR3 loop is CASSPNSDTQYF. The CDR3 DNA reads as TGCGCCAGCAGCCCCAACTCGGATACGCAGTATTTT. The chain combines TRBV5-1 with TRBJ2-3, with D uncertain. The CDR3 is 12 amino acids. Germline V lookup: CDR1 SGHRS, CDR2 YFSETQ. V lost 4 bases to trimming and J lost 6 bases, with 9 bases between them.

V gene TRBV5-1 combines with J gene TRBJ2-3; 8 bases are a match to TRBD2. The CDR3 has 17 residues. Germline values: CDR1 SGHRS, CDR2 YFSETQ. V trimming: 2 bases; J trimming: 0 bases; junction bases outside the gene matches: 8. In DNA form, the CDR3 reads TGCGCCAGCAGCTTCCTCAGCGGGGGCACCAGCACAGATACGCAGTATTTT. Protein product: CASSFLSGGTSTDTQYF.

This chain joins TRBV19 and TRBJ1-5, with 10 bases fitting TRBD1. The length of the CDR3 is 16 residues. Trimming took 5 bases from V and 3 from J; bases not matched to a gene: 7. Germline assignment: CDR1 LNHDA and CDR2 SQIVND (reference sequence). Written as DNA, the CDR3 is TGTGCCAGTAGTTCTCCGGGACAGGGGTACAATCAGCCCCAGCATTTT. It yields the protein CASSSPGQGYNQPQHF.

The J gene is TRBJ2-7, the V gene TRBV7-9; D possibly corresponds to TRBD2 (6 bases). Germline V gene lookup returns CDR1 SEHNR and CDR2 FQNEAQ (reference sequence). Trimming cost V 5 bases and J 6 bases, with 11 bases left between them. The CDR3 extends over 12 amino acids. This CDR3 is CASSAGGVEQYF. The CDR3, as DNA: TGTGCCAGCAGCGCAGGCGGGGTCGAGCAGTACTTC. The variable domain in full, completed from reference TRBV7-9 and TRBJ2-7, reads DTGVSQNPRHKITKRGQNVTFRCDPISEHNRLYWYRQTLGQGPEFLTYFQNEAQLEKSRLLSDRFSAERPKGSFSTLEIQRTEQGDSAMYLCASSAGGVEQYFGPGTRLTVT.

The chain has TRBV5-1 and TRBJ2-7, with 15 bases identical to TRBD2. The germline CDR1 and CDR2 sequences are SGHRS and YFSETQ. CDR3 length: 18 residues. Trimming took 3 bases from V and 2 from J; bases not matched to a gene: 9. The CDR3 sequence is CASSSGTSGRSNTYEQYF. In nucleotides, the CDR3 is TGCGCCAGCAGCTCCGGGACTAGCGGGAGGTCTAACACCTACGAGCAGTACTTC.

J is TRBJ1-4 and V is TRBV30, with D possibly being TRBD1 (5 bases). The germline gives CDR1 GTSNPN, CDR2 SVGIG (reference sequence). The V end was cut by 0 bases, the J end by 10 bases, with 15 bases between. The CDR3 is 14 residues long. CDR3 protein: CAWSVGQTLGKLFF. CDR3 in DNA: TGTGCCTGGAGTGTGGGGCAGACCTTAGGAAAACTGTTTTTT.

As to this clone: A read error may explain this, as a much larger clone is one base away. This chain uses TRBV27 with TRBJ1-1; D might be TRBD1 (5 bases). Trimming shortened V by 3 bases and J by 3 bases, and 8 bases separated the two germline ends. The CDR3 runs to 13 residues. The germline CDR1 and CDR2 sequences are MNHEY and SMNVEV (reference sequence). CDR3 nucleotides: TGTGCCAGCAGTTTCAGGGAGGACACTGAAGCTTTCTTT. It translates to CASSFREDTEAFF.

The chain employs TRBV27 and TRBJ1-1; TRBD1 agrees at 7 bases. The ends lost 4 bases at V and 1 base at J; junction bases unmatched: 6. CDR3 length: 15 residues. Germline-derived CDR1 and CDR2 are MNHEY and SMNVEV (reference sequence). The DNA for the CDR3 is TGTGCCAGCAGTTCCTACCAGGGGGGGAACACTGAAGCTTTCTTT. Its translation: CASSSYQGGNTEAFF.

The chain employs TRBV2 and TRBJ2-5; TRBD1 agrees at 8 bases. The CDR3 is 14 residues long. The V segment lost 7 bases and the J segment 1 base; nucleotides outside the gene matches: 5. Germline V gene lookup returns CDR1 SNHLY and CDR2 FYNNEI. This CDR3 is CASTKDRGQETQYF. In DNA, the CDR3 is TGTGCCAGCACTAAAGACAGGGGCCAAGAGACCCAGTACTTC.

The chain joins TRBV2 to TRBJ2-3; 10 positions agree with TRBD1. The CDR3 loop spans 14 amino acids. The V gene's germline CDR1 is SNHLY and CDR2 FYNNEI. J lost 1 base, V lost 6 bases, and 1 base had no gene match. The CDR3 loop reads CASSGQGGTDTQYF. In DNA form, the CDR3 reads TGTGCCAGCAGCGGACAGGGGGGCACAGATACGCAGTATTTT.